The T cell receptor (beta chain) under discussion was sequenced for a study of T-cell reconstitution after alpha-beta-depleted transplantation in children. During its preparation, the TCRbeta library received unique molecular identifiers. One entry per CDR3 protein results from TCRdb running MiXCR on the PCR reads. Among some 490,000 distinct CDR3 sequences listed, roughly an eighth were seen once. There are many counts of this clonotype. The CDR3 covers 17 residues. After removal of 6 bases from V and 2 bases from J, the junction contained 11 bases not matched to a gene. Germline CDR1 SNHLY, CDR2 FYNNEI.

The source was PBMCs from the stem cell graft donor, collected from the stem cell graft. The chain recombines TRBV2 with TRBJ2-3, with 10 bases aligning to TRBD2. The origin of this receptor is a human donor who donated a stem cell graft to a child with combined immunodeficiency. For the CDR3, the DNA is TGTGCCAGCAGAAAGAGAAATCTAGCGGGGGTCACAGATACGCAGTATTTT. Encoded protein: CASRKRNLAGVTDTQYF.